The 10 T cell receptor beta chains listed next were all sequenced from one sample in a study of cytomegalovirus exposure and HLA in healthy donors (dated by TCRdb to 2016 to 2017). Library preparation was by the immunoSEQ multiplex PCR assay. For the multiplex PCR, a mixture combining 60 forward primers for TCR Vbeta segments and 13 reverse primers for TCR Jbeta segments was used. TCRdb obtained this table from immuneACCESS and retained in-frame rearrangements with V and J assigned. These tables miss some clones; where compared with another copy, unresolved V genes account for less than half of the shortfall, and the remainder is unexplained. In this sample the table shows 74,000 or so clones, 77% of which occur a single time. Roughly 3% of the sample comes from the top ten. The sample comprised PBMCs. Source of these receptors: a man in his fifties in good health and CMV-seropositive.

Written as DNA, the CDR3 is TGTGCCAGCAGTCGATTAGCGGGAGGAGTCTACGAGCAGTACTTC. Its translation is CASSRLAGGVYEQYF. This chain joins TRBV11-2 and TRBJ2-7; 10 bases are a match to TRBD2. V trimming: 6 bases; J trimming: 3 bases; junction bases outside the gene matches: 8. The CDR3 sequence is 15 residues long. Germline values: CDR1 SGHAT, CDR2 FQNNGV.

The rearrangement links TRBV10-3 to TRBJ2-7, with D possibly TRBD1 on 5 matching bases. Germline lookup yields CDR1 ENHRY and CDR2 SYGVKD. The CDR3 is 13 amino acids. V was shortened by 1 base and J by 4 bases, with 8 bases between the two germline ends. The CDR3 sequence: CAISEFQGYEQYF. In DNA, the CDR3 is TGTGCCATCAGTGAGTTTCAGGGATACGAGCAGTACTTC.

The CDR3 region is CASQAGPYEQYF. The CDR3 DNA is TGTGCCAGCCAGGCGGGGCCCTACGAGCAGTACTTC. This chain links TRBV27 with TRBJ2-7; D is perhaps TRBD2 (6 bases). The CDR3 consists of 12 residues. V was pared by 8 bases and J by 2 bases, with 10 bases between. The germline CDR1 and CDR2 sequences are MNHEY and SMNVEV (reference sequence).

The rearrangement uses TRBV27 and TRBJ2-7, with D maybe TRBD2 (5 bases). The CDR3 is made up of 12 amino acids. Germline CDR1 reads MNHEY; CDR2 reads SMNVEV (reference sequence). The V end was cut by 6 bases, the J end by 0 bases, with 6 bases between. CDR3 nucleotides: TGTGCCAGCAGCCGGGACTCCTACGAGCAGTACTTC. The encoded protein is CASSRDSYEQYF.

The CDR3 nucleotides read TGTGCCAGCAGCTTCAGCGGCGGGGAGCTGTTTTTT. Protein product: CASSFSGGELFF. J is TRBJ2-2 and V is TRBV5-6; TRBD2 might be the D (5 bases). The CDR3 runs to 12 residues. Trimming took 2 bases from V and 7 from J, leaving 6 bases between them. The germline V gene encodes CDR1 SGHDT and CDR2 YYEEEE.

This rearrangement joins TRBV30 to TRBJ1-5; D call uncertain. The CDR3 spans 15 residues. Per the germline V gene, CDR1 is GTSNPN and CDR2 is SVGIG (reference sequence). Between the trimmed V and J ends, which lost 3 bases and 11 bases, there was a span of 23 bases. As DNA, the CDR3 is TGTGCCTGGAGCCCTAAATACGGGGTATCTACAGCCCAGCATTTT. Residues: CAWSPKYGVSTAQHF.

The chain carries TRBV21-1 and TRBJ2-2; the table gives TRBD2 as D, unverified against the DNA. TRBV21-1 is annotated as a pseudogene. The length of the CDR3 is 15 residues. The DNA for the CDR3 is TGTGCCAGCATGAAGTTGAGGGAGTGGACCGGGGAGCTGTTTTTT. As protein: CASMKLREWTGELFF.

This chain joins TRBV18 and TRBJ2-1; D is perhaps TRBD1 (5 bases). This CDR3 has 13 residues. V lost 0 bases, J lost 6 bases, and 6 bases lay in between. Germline V gene sequence: CDR1 KGHSH, CDR2 LQKENI. The CDR3 spells CASSPPGPNEQFF. The DNA of the CDR3 is TGTGCCAGCTCACCACCGGGGCCCAATGAGCAGTTCTTC.

The genes are TRBV18 and TRBJ2-1; the match to TRBD1 covers 8 bases. Germline V gene sequence: CDR1 KGHSH, CDR2 LQKENI. The V segment lost 3 bases and the J segment 7 bases; nucleotides outside the gene matches: 2. CDR3 length: 13 amino acids. The CDR3 here is CASSPDRVNEQFF. CDR3 nucleotides: TGTGCCAGCTCACCGGACAGGGTGAATGAGCAGTTCTTC.

This clone was observed a few times. J is TRBJ1-1 and V is TRBV7-6; D gene ambiguous. Trimming took 3 bases from V and 1 from J, leaving 9 bases between them. The CDR3 has 14 amino acids. Germline loops: CDR1 SGHVS, CDR2 FNYEAQ. The CDR3 reads CASSLGAGNTEAFF. The CDR3 DNA reads TGTGCCAGCAGCTTGGGCGCTGGGAACACTGAAGCTTTCTTT.